The rows below give T cell receptor beta chains drawn from one sample of a study of blood T cell repertoires in COVID-19. TCRdb keeps only in-frame clones here, not all; method: immunoSEQ multiplex PCR. This sample has roughly 500,000 clones, with 89% found just once. Sequenced input: peripheral blood. The receptor set was obtained from a young man with COVID-19, enrolled during active disease. CDR3s include the opening cysteine and the closing phenylalanine or tryptophan. A D gene is named only where the DNA matches it firmly. A row's size may be missing; if present it is once, few, many or a size class.

.,TRBV5-1,TRBJ1-3,.,CASSFGGENGNTIYF,TGCGCCAGCAGCTTTGGAGGGGAAAATGGAAACACCATATATTTT
TRBD1,TRBV2,TRBJ2-7,.,CASSLTGEYNEQYF,TGTGCCAGCAGCCTGACAGGGGAATATAACGAGCAGTACTTC
TRBD1,TRBV20-1,TRBJ2-7,.,CSASLRPVDRGGEQYF,TGCAGTGCTAGTCTACGCCCCGTTGACAGGGGTGGGGAGCAGTACTTC
TRBD1,TRBV19,TRBJ2-7,.,CASSSGLIRDRAHEQYF,TGTGCCAGTAGTTCAGGGCTCATCCGGGACAGGGCCCACGAGCAGTACTTC
.,TRBV11-2,TRBJ1-1,.,CASSLVTGPEAFF,TGTGCCAGCAGCTTAGTCACAGGGCCCGAAGCTTTCTTT
.,TRBV11-3,TRBJ2-7,once,CASSLDRQFHEQYF,TGTGCCAGCAGCTTAGACCGACAGTTCCACGAGCAGTACTTC
.,TRBV27,TRBJ1-5,.,CASSSREGQPQHF,TGTGCCAGCAGTTCGAGGGAGGGACAGCCCCAGCATTTT
.,TRBV2,TRBJ1-4,.,CASSEERESEKLFF,TGTGCCAGCAGTGAAGAAAGGGAGAGTGAAAAACTGTTTTTT
TRBD1,TRBV5-5,TRBJ2-7,.,CASSSVTGTGHYEQYF,TGTGCCAGCAGCTCCGTCACCGGGACAGGGCACTACGAGCAGTACTTC
TRBD2,TRBV5-1,TRBJ2-3,.,CASSLFLAGGSTDTQYF,TGCGCCAGCAGCTTATTCCTTGCGGGGGGAAGCACAGATACGCAGTATTTT
TRBD1,TRBV7-8,TRBJ2-7,.,CASSPTGQSDSYEQYF,TGTGCCAGCAGCCCCACGGGACAGTCCGACTCCTACGAGCAGTACTTC
.,TRBV15,TRBJ2-2,.,CATSREPRGLTGELFF,TGTGCCACCAGCAGAGAACCCAGGGGCCTCACCGGGGAGCTGTTTTTT
.,TRBV7-9,TRBJ2-3,once,CASSLGDTVVDTQYF,TGTGCCAGCAGCTTAGGAGACACCGTTGTTGATACGCAGTATTTT
.,TRBV5-4,TRBJ2-5,.,CASSKDSQETQYF,TGTGCCAGCAGCAAAGACAGCCAAGAGACCCAGTACTTC
TRBD1,TRBV19,TRBJ1-4,once,CASSIMGQGEKLFF,TGTGCCAGTAGTATAATGGGACAGGGTGAAAAACTGTTTTTT
.,TRBV5-1,TRBJ1-2,.,CASSLGAGASNYGYTF,TGCGCCAGCAGCTTGGGGGCAGGGGCATCTAACTATGGCTACACCTTC
.,TRBV18,TRBJ1-6,.,CASSPVGPDNSPLHF,TGTGCCAGCTCACCCGTGGGCCCTGATAATTCACCCCTCCACTTT
TRBD1,TRBV7-9,TRBJ2-1,.,CASSTGQGAYNEQFF,TGTGCCAGCAGCACCGGACAGGGCGCCTACAATGAGCAGTTCTTC
TRBD2,TRBV30,TRBJ2-3,.,CAWRSPLGGGGTDTQYF,TGTGCCTGGAGATCCCCCTTGGGCGGGGGGGGCACAGATACGCAGTATTTT
TRBD2,TRBV24-1,TRBJ2-1,.,CATSDFGSGRVDEQFF,TGTGCCACCAGTGATTTTGGTAGCGGGAGAGTCGATGAGCAGTTCTTC
.,TRBV7-2,TRBJ2-7,.,CASSLADTFLYEQYF,TGTGCCAGCAGCTTAGCCGACACCTTCCTCTACGAGCAGTACTTC
TRBD1,TRBV24-1,TRBJ2-3,.,CATSEAARGPNTDTQYF,TGTGCCACCAGTGAGGCTGCCAGGGGGCCGAACACAGATACGCAGTATTTT
.,TRBV19,TRBJ2-7,.,CASSNPGGPSNYEQYF,TGTGCCAGTAGTAATCCGGGCGGGCCGTCTAACTACGAGCAGTACTTC
TRBD2,TRBV28,TRBJ2-7,.,CASRNRLAGHYEQYF,TGTGCCAGCAGGAACAGACTAGCGGGCCACTACGAGCAGTACTTC
TRBD1,TRBV2,TRBJ2-1,.,CASKPGTGGDEQFF,TGTGCCAGCAAGCCCGGGACAGGGGGCGATGAGCAGTTCTTC
.,TRBV5-4,TRBJ2-3,.,CASSTRAVRGLRTDTQYF,TGTGCCAGCAGCACCCGAGCCGTTAGAGGTCTTCGCACAGATACGCAGTATTTT
TRBD2,TRBV9,TRBJ2-1,.,CASSPWSSGGPNEQFF,TGTGCCAGCAGCCCGTGGTCTAGCGGGGGGCCCAATGAGCAGTTCTTC
.,TRBV18,TRBJ1-2,.,CASSPRREDGYTF,TGTGCCAGCTCACCACGGCGAGAGGATGGCTACACCTTC
.,TRBV28,TRBJ1-2,.,CASSFWGDYGYTF,TGTGCCAGCAGTTTTTGGGGGGACTATGGCTACACCTTC
TRBD1,TRBV10-3,TRBJ1-5,.,CAIRETGSNQPQHF,TGTGCCATCAGGGAGACAGGGAGCAATCAGCCCCAGCATTTT
TRBD2,TRBV10-1,TRBJ2-2,once,CASSELAGANTGELFF,TGCGCCAGCAGTGAACTAGCGGGCGCGAACACCGGGGAGCTGTTTTTT
TRBD2,TRBV5-6,TRBJ2-7,few,CASSLRTSGSYEQYF,TGTGCCAGCAGCCTACGCACTAGCGGGAGCTACGAGCAGTACTTC
.,TRBV19,TRBJ2-1,.,CASSGTLYNEQFF,TGTGCCAGCTCCGGGACACTTTACAATGAGCAGTTCTTC
.,TRBV5-1,TRBJ2-5,once,CASSTRQMETQYF,TGCGCCAGCAGCACACGACAGATGGAGACCCAGTACTTC
.,TRBV30,TRBJ1-6,.,CAWSVETEGSPLHF,TGTGCCTGGAGTGTAGAGACCGAGGGATCACCCCTCCACTTT
.,TRBV29-1,TRBJ1-2,.,CSVSVTAVYGYTF,TGCAGCGTCAGTGTGACAGCCGTCTATGGCTACACCTTC
.,TRBV7-9,TRBJ2-7,.,CASSPGTPDEQYF,TGTGCCAGCAGCCCCGGGACACCCGACGAGCAGTACTTC
.,TRBV7-3,TRBJ2-2,.,CASSTQGNTGELFF,TGTGCCAGCAGCACCCAGGGGAACACCGGGGAGCTGTTTTTT
TRBD1,TRBV19,TRBJ1-6,.,CASSIGTGRNSPLHF,TGTGCCAGTAGTATCGGGACAGGCAGAAATTCACCCCTCCACTTT
TRBD1,TRBV5-1,TRBJ1-2,many,CASSLGQGIGGYTF,TGCGCCAGCAGCTTGGGACAGGGTATTGGTGGCTACACCTTC
TRBD1,TRBV12-3/TRBV12-4,TRBJ1-2,.,CASSLMRGLGYTF,TGTGCCAGCAGTTTAATGAGGGGGCTTGGCTACACCTTC
.,TRBV27,TRBJ2-7,once,CASSPNPGVLSYEQYF,TGTGCCAGCAGTCCCAACCCGGGGGTTCTATCCTACGAGCAGTACTTC
TRBD1,TRBV27,TRBJ1-6,few,CASSLTGGLNSPLHF,TGTGCCAGCAGTTTGACAGGGGGCTTGAATTCACCCCTCCACTTT
TRBD1,TRBV2,TRBJ1-1,.,CASSEWTGEAFF,TGTGCCAGCAGTGAATGGACAGGAGAGGCTTTCTTT
.,TRBV27,TRBJ1-5,.,CASSRESTGNSNQPQHF,TGTGCCAGCAGCCGAGAGAGTACAGGGAATAGCAATCAGCCCCAGCATTTT
.,TRBV7-6,TRBJ1-3,.,CASSLWGGTGNTIYF,TGTGCCAGCAGCTTATGGGGGGGGACTGGAAACACCATATATTTT
TRBD2,TRBV13,TRBJ2-7,.,CASSYGLAPGGEQYF,TGTGCCAGCAGCTACGGACTAGCGCCGGGGGGCGAGCAGTACTTC
TRBD1,TRBV19,TRBJ1-6,.,CASSDRDRVNSPLHF,TGTGCCAGTTCTGACCGGGACAGAGTCAATTCACCCCTCCACTTT
TRBD1,TRBV29-1,TRBJ2-4,.,CSVAGTAKNIQYF,TGCAGCGTCGCCGGGACAGCAAAAAACATTCAGTACTTC
TRBD1,TRBV30,TRBJ1-1,.,CAWSRGQGPDEAFF,TGTGCCTGGAGCCGGGGACAGGGACCAGATGAAGCTTTCTTT
TRBD2,TRBV5-1,TRBJ2-1,.,CASSLGLADTEQFF,TGCGCCAGCAGCTTGGGACTAGCGGACACGGAGCAGTTCTTC
.,TRBV18,TRBJ2-1,.,CASSPPERRGEQFF,TGTGCCAGCTCACCACCCGAACGGCGCGGCGAGCAGTTCTTC
.,TRBV4-2,TRBJ2-3,.,CASGAVHTDTQYF,TGTGCCAGCGGAGCGGTACACACAGATACGCAGTATTTT